The clone carrying this T cell receptor beta chain was seen a few times. Its antigen remains unknown. PCR was performed using 60 Vbeta and 13 Jbeta primers. Profiled with immunoSEQ multiplex PCR; TCRdb holds only in-frame clones, not every one. The table lists about 96,000 clones, roughly 74% of them singletons. Trimming removed 4 bases from V and 2 bases from J, with 11 bases in between. The CDR3 totals 15 residues. Germline V CDR1 and CDR2: MNHEY, SVGAGI. The sample originates from a study of cytomegalovirus exposure and HLA in healthy donors. Study-level findings and limits: A cluster of highly shared sequence variants was likely a sequencing artifact. A few of the chains that were CMV-associated were confirmed in vitro to be specific for CMV antigens.

The sequence was collected from a female donor in good health and CMV-seropositive. The sequenced material came from PBMCs. The V call is TRBV6-5, the J call TRBJ2-2, with a tentative D call TRBD2 (6 bases). The CDR3 DNA follows: TGTGCCAGCAGTTCCACGGGGGACAACACCGGGGAGCTGTTTTTT. The encoded protein is CASSSTGDNTGELFF.